A single sample gave rise to the 5 T cell receptor beta chains below, sequenced in a study of spatial heterogeneity in lung cancer. TCRdb ran MiXCR on the 5' RACE reads and lists one entry per CDR3 protein. The sample holds roughly 10,000 distinct CDR3 sequences, 3% to 4.5% seen once. Specified time point: sample taken at primary tumor resection. Researchers sequenced whole RNA taken from tumor, nontumor lung or frozen PBMC without sorting. This sample comprised normal lung tissue next to the tumor, obtained at surgery. The receptors derive from a male donor with early-stage non-small cell lung cancer.

The sample holds many counts of this clonotype. As an off-target read in a library built for alpha chains, this beta chain has a frequency of little significance. The rearrangement uses TRBV4-2 and TRBJ1-1; D unclear. Trimming pared 3 bases from V and 1 base from J, leaving 6 bases between. The CDR3 covers 13 residues. Germline V lookup: CDR1 LGHNA, CDR2 YNFKEQ. CDR3 bases: TGTGCCAGCAGCCACGGATCGAACACTGAAGCTTTCTTT. This encodes CASSHGSNTEAFF.

Ten or more counts support this clonotype. This beta chain turned up in a library designed for alpha chains; as an off-target read, its abundance says little. V usage is TRBV7-8 and J usage is TRBJ2-7, with 8 bases lining up with TRBD1. Germline values: CDR1 SGHVS, CDR2 FQNEAQ. V trimming: 3 bases; J trimming: 6 bases; junction bases outside the gene matches: 4. This CDR3 has 13 amino acids. CDR3 DNA sequence: TGTGCCAGCAGCTTCGGACAGGGAGGCGAGCAGTACTTC. Residues: CASSFGQGGEQYF.

This clonotype was seen many times. This beta chain was picked up by a library intended for alpha chains and is off target, so its count carries little meaning. DNA of the CDR3: TGTGCCAGCAGTGATGGGACAGGGAGAGATCGGATCTATGGCTACACCTTC. Protein product: CASSDGTGRDRIYGYTF. The chain combines TRBV2 with TRBJ1-2, with TRBD1 identical over 9 bases. Trimming removed 3 bases from V and 4 bases from J; junction bases left unmatched: 12. The CDR3 runs 17 residues. Germline CDR1 SNHLY, CDR2 FYNNEI. Combining the CDR3 with reference TRBV2 and TRBJ1-2 gives the whole variable domain EPEVTQTPSHQVTQMGQEVILRCVPISNHLYFYWYRQILGQKVEFLVSFYNNEISEKSEIFDDQFSVERPDGSNFTLKIRSTKLEDSAMYFCASSDGTGRDRIYGYTFGSGTRLTVV.

By sample fraction, this clonotype is medium-sized. Since it is a stray read in a library aimed at alpha chains, this beta chain has a size that is not meaningful. The gene calls are TRBV7-9 and TRBJ1-1; D may be TRBD1 (5 bases). V lost 5 bases, J lost 3 bases, and 19 bases lay in between. Germline CDR1 reads SEHNR; CDR2 reads FQNEAQ (reference sequence). This CDR3 is built from 16 residues. Written as DNA, the CDR3 is TGTGCCAGCAGCGCCTACAGGCCGCCGTGGGACACTGAAGCTTTCTTT. Translation: CASSAYRPPWDTEAFF.

As concerns this clonotype: Found in a library prepared for alpha chains, this beta chain is an off-target read, and its abundance has little meaning. The V gene is TRBV28, the J gene TRBJ2-1; TRBD1 matches at 8 bases. Losses at the gene ends were 1 base for V and 7 bases for J; bases not matched to a gene: 6. The CDR3 length is 15 residues. Germline CDR1 is MDHEN and CDR2 is SYDVKM. The CDR3 bases are TGTGCCAGCAGTTTATCCGACAGGGGAAGGAATGAGCAGTTCTTC. Protein product: CASSLSDRGRNEQFF.